This T cell receptor beta chain was found in a study of T cell repertoires in cytomegalovirus infection. Study results and caveats: Individuals carrying CMV plus the relevant HLA were identified by cumulative frequency of public TCR beta families.

Of note for this clonotype: What it binds is not known.

CDR1 and CDR2 from the germline V gene are SGHKS and YYEKEE (reference sequence). Between the trimmed V and J ends, which lost 5 bases and 1 base, there was a span of 9 bases. This CDR3 spans 13 amino acids. TCRdb re-called the reads with MiXCR, one entry per CDR3 protein. The table shows about 770,000 distinct CDR3 sequences, with about 28% occurring only once. This material consisted of cultured CD8+ T cells from PBMCs, taken from culture after CMV antigen stimulation. The receptor was derived from a human donor in good health (CMV status not recorded). Some clones in this sample may be carry-over from other donors' samples. The chain combines TRBV5-5 with TRBJ1-1; D call uncertain. Here the CDR3 DNA reads TGTGCCAGCAGTAGACATCCGAACACTGAAGCTTTCTTT. It is translated as CASSRHPNTEAFF. The whole variable domain, remainder taken from reference TRBV5-5 and TRBJ1-1, is DAGVTQSPTHLIKTRGQQVTLRCSPISGHKSVSWYQQVLGQGPQFIFQYYEKEERGRGNFPDRFSARQFPNYSSELNVNALLLGDSALYLCASSRHPNTEAFFGQGTRLTVV.